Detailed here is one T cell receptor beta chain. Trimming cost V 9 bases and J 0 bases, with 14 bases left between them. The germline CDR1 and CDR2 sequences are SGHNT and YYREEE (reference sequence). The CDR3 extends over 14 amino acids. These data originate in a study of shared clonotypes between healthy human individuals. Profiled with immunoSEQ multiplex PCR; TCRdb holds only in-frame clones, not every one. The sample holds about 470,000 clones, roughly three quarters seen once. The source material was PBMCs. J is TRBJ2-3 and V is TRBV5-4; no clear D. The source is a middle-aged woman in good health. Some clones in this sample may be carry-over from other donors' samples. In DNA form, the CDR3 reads TGTGCCACCTACCCTCGACCTAGCACAGATACGCAGTATTTT. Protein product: CATYPRPSTDTQYF.